These 20 T cell receptor beta chains share one sample of origin, sequenced in a study of blood T cell repertoires in COVID-19. Sequenced by immunoSEQ multiplex PCR; TCRdb stores in-frame clones only, minus some. The profile shows about 360,000 clones, roughly 86% of them singletons. Sequenced: PBMCs or T cells enriched from blood (not recorded which). Every receptor here comes from a woman in her 40s with acute COVID-19.

The rearrangement joins TRBV4-1 to TRBJ2-3; D gene unclear. The ends were cut back, 0 bases at V and 7 bases at J, with 17 bases in the middle. The CDR3 spans 16 residues. Germline V lookup: CDR1 MGHRA, CDR2 YSYEKL. The CDR3 region is CASSQEGQRRGNTQYF. Here the CDR3 DNA reads TGCGCCAGCAGCCAAGAAGGTCAGAGGAGAGGAAATACGCAGTATTTT.

This clone was observed once. This chain connects TRBV25-1 to TRBJ1-1, with D perhaps matching TRBD1 (6 bases). The CDR3 has 15 residues. V dropped 4 bases and J dropped 2 bases, with 14 bases sitting between them. The V gene's germline CDR1 is MGHDK and CDR2 SYGVNS. CDR3: CASSASDRPNTEAFF. The CDR3 DNA follows: TGTGCCAGCAGTGCCTCGGACAGACCCAACACTGAAGCTTTCTTT.

V usage is TRBV19 and J usage is TRBJ2-2, with TRBD1 identical over 9 bases. The CDR3 runs to 15 residues. J lost 4 bases, V lost 5 bases, and 5 bases had no gene match. Germline lookup yields CDR1 LNHDA and CDR2 SQIVND (reference sequence). The DNA for the CDR3 is TGTGCCAGTAGTGTGGGACAGGGACCCACCGGGGAGCTGTTTTTT. It translates to CASSVGQGPTGELFF.

V usage is TRBV19 and J usage is TRBJ1-6; D possibly corresponds to TRBD1 (6 bases). V was trimmed by 0 bases and J by 10 bases, leaving 10 bases between them. The CDR3 contains 14 residues. Germline V gene sequence: CDR1 LNHDA, CDR2 SQIVND (reference sequence). The CDR3 spells CASSIDRGRSPLHF. CDR3 coding DNA: TGTGCCAGTAGTATAGACAGGGGACGCTCACCCCTCCACTTT. Together with reference TRBV19 and TRBJ1-6, the CDR3 gives the full variable domain: DGGITQSPKYLFRKEGQNVTLSCEQNLNHDAMYWYRQDPGQGLRLIYYSQIVNDFQKGDIAEGYSVSREKKESFPLTVTSAQKNPTAFYLCASSIDRGRSPLHFGNGTRLTVT.

The V gene is TRBV4-2, the J gene TRBJ2-3, with 8 bases aligning to TRBD2. Trimming cost V 0 bases and J 3 bases; bases outside gene matches: 14. The CDR3 runs to 19 residues. Per the germline V gene, CDR1 is LGHNA and CDR2 is YNFKEQ. CDR3 residues: CASSQDTLSGGAVTDTQYF. In nucleotides, the CDR3 is TGTGCCAGCAGCCAAGATACTTTATCGGGGGGGGCGGTTACAGATACGCAGTATTTT.

The rearrangement uses TRBV30 and TRBJ2-1, with 9 positions matching TRBD1. The CDR3 runs 11 residues. J lost 16 bases, V lost 2 bases, and 6 bases had no gene match. CDR1 GTSNPN and CDR2 SVGIG come from the germline V gene (reference sequence). CDR3 DNA sequence: TGTGCCTGGAGTCCCGGGACAGGGCGATTCTTC. Translated, it gives CAWSPGTGRFF.

V gene TRBV27 combines with J gene TRBJ1-6; 8 bases fit TRBD1. This CDR3 is 15 amino acids long. The trim removed 5 bases at V and 7 bases at J, leaving 7 bases unmatched. Looked up from germline, CDR1 is MNHEY and CDR2 is SMNVEV (reference sequence). Written as DNA, the CDR3 is TGTGCCAGCAGTACTTACAGGGGGAGGAATTCACCCCTCCACTTT. This encodes CASSTYRGRNSPLHF.

Details on this clone: An end of the junction differs from the germline gene, which may be a read error. This rearrangement joins TRBV19 to TRBJ1-6; TRBD1 matches at 8 bases. This CDR3 spans 10 amino acids. Germline V CDR1 and CDR2: LNHDA, SQIVND (reference sequence). The CDR3 DNA reads as TGTGCCAACGGAGGGACAGGCCGTCGCTTT. As protein: CANGGTGRRF. The full variable domain, with the rest looked up from reference TRBV19 and TRBJ1-6, is DGGITQSPKYLFRKEGQNVTLSCEQNLNHDAMYWYRQDPGQGLRLIYYSQIVNDFQKGDIAEGYSVSREKKESFPLTVTSAQKNPTAFYLCANGGTGRRFGNGTRLTVT.

The J gene is TRBJ1-1, the V gene TRBV10-2, with 8 bases fitting TRBD1. The CDR3 is 15 residues long. Germline lookup yields CDR1 WSHSY and CDR2 SAAADI. V trimming: 4 bases; J trimming: 1 base; junction bases outside the gene matches: 5. The CDR3 coding sequence is TGCGCCAGCAGTGGGACAGGGCTCGGGAACACTGAAGCTTTCTTT. This encodes CASSGTGLGNTEAFF.

The chain carries TRBV24-1 and TRBJ2-1, with 9 bases that match TRBD1. This CDR3 spans 16 amino acids. V gave up 7 bases and J gave up 3 bases; unmatched junction bases: 9. Germline V CDR1 and CDR2: KGHDR, SFDVKD. CDR3 in amino acids: CATRKGETGGYNEQFF. CDR3 DNA: TGTGCCACCAGAAAGGGCGAGACAGGGGGCTACAATGAGCAGTTCTTC.

The genes are TRBV3-1 (or the pseudogene TRBV3-2) and TRBJ2-7; D gene ambiguous. The V and J ends lost 1 base and 1 base respectively, with 11 bases between them. The CDR3 spans 15 residues. Germline V gene lookup returns CDR1 LGHDT and CDR2 YNNKEL (reference sequence). As DNA, the CDR3 is TGTGCCAGCAGCCAAGGACGCACAGCTTCCTACGAGCAGTACTTC. Translation: CASSQGRTASYEQYF.

The rearrangement uses TRBV7-9 and TRBJ1-2; D is unclear. V lost 0 bases and J lost 2, with 4 bases in between. The CDR3 totals 13 residues. Germline assignment: CDR1 SEHNR and CDR2 FQNEAQ (reference sequence). This CDR3 reads CASSLAQNYGYTF. CDR3 coding DNA: TGTGCCAGCAGCTTAGCACAGAACTATGGCTACACCTTC.

Regarding this clone: The sample has other DNA sequences that encode this CDR3 too. The chain is built from TRBV14 and TRBJ1-1; 9 bases align to TRBD1. Losses at the gene ends were 3 bases for V and 5 bases for J; bases not matched to a gene: 1. The CDR3 length is 13 residues. Per germline, CDR1 SGHDN and CDR2 FVKESK. CDR3 in amino acids: CASSQTGGTEAFF. In DNA, the CDR3 is TGTGCCAGCAGCCAGACAGGGGGAACTGAAGCTTTCTTT. Based on the CDR3 plus reference TRBV14 and TRBJ1-1, the full variable domain is EAGVTQFPSHSVIEKGQTVTLRCDPISGHDNLYWYRRVMGKEIKFLLHFVKESKQDESGMPNNRFLAERTGGTYSTLKVQPAELEDSGVYFCASSQTGGTEAFFGQGTRLTVV.

This chain uses TRBV10-3 with TRBJ2-1; D remains ambiguous. Germline V gene lookup returns CDR1 ENHRY and CDR2 SYGVKD. CDR3 length: 12 residues. Trimming took off 2 bases at V and 5 bases at J, with 4 bases between the two ends. CDR3 residues: CAISENNNEQFF. The CDR3 nucleotides are TGTGCCATCAGTGAGAATAACAATGAGCAGTTCTTC.

J is TRBJ2-6 and V is TRBV7-9; possible D gene TRBD1, 5 bases. The CDR3 sequence is 14 residues long. Trimming removed 8 bases at V and 0 bases at J, with 8 bases between. The germline gives CDR1 SEHNR, CDR2 FQNEAQ (reference sequence). The chain's CDR3 is CASQGSSGANVLTF. In nucleotides, the CDR3 is TGTGCCAGCCAGGGCAGCTCTGGGGCCAACGTCCTGACTTTC.

V usage is TRBV5-1 and J usage is TRBJ1-1; D possibly corresponds to TRBD1 (6 bases). Trimming stripped 0 bases from V and 6 bases from J, with 12 bases between. The CDR3 covers 14 residues. Looked up from germline, CDR1 is SGHRS and CDR2 is YFSETQ. The CDR3: CASSLGGGEPEAFF. The CDR3 DNA follows: TGCGCCAGCAGCTTGGGGGGGGGCGAGCCTGAAGCTTTCTTT.

CDR3 sequence: CAWSVSTDYGYTF. The CDR3, as DNA: TGTGCCTGGAGTGTTTCCACTGATTATGGCTACACCTTC. This chain links TRBV30 with TRBJ1-2; no firm D call. V was pared by 0 bases and J by 5 bases, with 10 bases between. This CDR3 has 13 amino acids. Germline V gene sequence: CDR1 GTSNPN, CDR2 SVGIG (reference sequence).

V gene TRBV30 combines with J gene TRBJ2-7; 7 bases agree with TRBD1. CDR1 and CDR2 from the germline V gene are GTSNPN and SVGIG (reference sequence). Trimming at V came to 1 base and at J to 4 bases, leaving 7 bases not matched to a gene. CDR3 length: 14 residues. CDR3 loop: CAWSGGQPPYEQYF. In DNA, the CDR3 is TGTGCCTGGAGTGGGGGACAGCCACCATACGAGCAGTACTTC.

The rearrangement joins TRBV7-6 to TRBJ1-4, with 11 bases identical to TRBD1. Germline V CDR1 and CDR2: SGHVS, FNYEAQ. The length of the CDR3 is 16 residues. V shed 2 bases and J 2 bases; nucleotides not matched to a gene: 1. The CDR3 region has the DNA TGTGCCAGCAGCTTACGGACAGGGGGCACTAATGAAAAACTGTTTTTT. It yields the protein CASSLRTGGTNEKLFF.

V gene TRBV5-4 combines with J gene TRBJ2-7, with D tentatively TRBD2 (5 bases). Trimming pared 4 bases from V and 7 bases from J, leaving 21 bases between. Looked up from germline, CDR1 is SGHNT and CDR2 is YYREEE (reference sequence). The CDR3 loop spans 15 amino acids. CDR3 protein: CASSQEDADLAEQYF. The CDR3 DNA sequence: TGTGCCAGCAGCCAGGAGGACGCGGACCTTGCTGAGCAGTACTTC.